A selection of T cell receptor beta chains follows, all from one sample in a study of HIV-infected patients and healthy controls. TCRdb re-analysed the 5' RACE reads in MiXCR, keeping a single row per CDR3 protein. This repertoire shows under 10,000 distinct CDR3 sequences, 8.4% found once; its top ten account for over 8.5%. Specimen: blood, collected during antiretroviral therapy. Receptors originate from an adult with HIV infection. CDR3s leave out the opening cysteine and the closing phenylalanine or tryptophan. The order of the fields is V gene, clone size, CDR3 protein. The size field reads once, few or many counts, or a class when the clone is expanded.

v_gene: TRBV7-9
abundance: many
CDR3aa: ASSSRTSGRPDTQY